Listed below are T cell receptor beta chains from one sample, sequenced in a study of T cells after posttransplantation cyclophosphamide. Sequencing used immunoSEQ multiplex PCR; TCRdb keeps in-frame clones, though not all of them. The sample includes 35,000 to 40,000 clones, none of them occurring once. Input material: PBMCs. The receptors derive from a man aged 25-45 years in good health and a related stem cell transplant donor. The CDR3 runs from the conserved cysteine through the conserved F or W. The D gene is left open where the match is weak. Clone size is stated in some rows and not others, as once, few, many or a class when expanded.

j_call v_call d_call clone_size cdr3_aa cdr3_nt
TRBJ2-7 TRBV5-1 . many CASRPQDYPYEQYF TGCGCCAGCAGACCCCAGGACTACCCCTACGAGCAGTACTTC
TRBJ1-1 TRBV10-3 TRBD1 many CAISGDRGNTEAFF TGTGCCATCAGCGGAGACAGGGGCAACACTGAAGCTTTCTTT
TRBJ1-5 TRBV15 . many CATSRYGGDLQPQHF TGTGCCACCAGCAGATACGGGGGGGACCTTCAGCCCCAGCATTTT
TRBJ1-2 TRBV6-1 TRBD1 . CASSERDRGAGYTF TGTGCCAGCAGTGAACGGGACAGGGGGGCTGGCTACACCTTC
TRBJ2-1 TRBV14 . many CASSQRDSYNEQFF TGTGCCAGCAGTCAACGGGACTCTTACAATGAGCAGTTCTTC
TRBJ2-1 TRBV6-1 TRBD1 many CASSGFGTASYNEQFF TGTGCCAGCAGTGGATTCGGGACAGCCTCCTACAATGAGCAGTTCTTC
TRBJ2-3 TRBV11-2 TRBD2 many CASSLAGGADTQYF TGTGCCAGCAGCTTAGCGGGGGGGGCAGATACGCAGTATTTT
TRBJ2-5 TRBV29-1 TRBD1 few CSVGTGGQETQYF TGCAGCGTCGGGACAGGGGGACAAGAGACCCAGTACTTC
TRBJ1-1 TRBV7-9 TRBD1 many CASSLYDRVDTEAFF TGTGCCAGCAGCTTATACGACAGGGTGGACACTGAAGCTTTCTTT
TRBJ1-6 TRBV9 TRBD1 many CASSLTGINSPLHF TGTGCCAGCAGCCTGACAGGGATCAATTCACCCCTCCACTTT
TRBJ2-7 TRBV28 TRBD1 many CASSLSDRGYLAEQYF TGTGCCAGCAGTTTATCGGACAGGGGCTACCTCGCCGAGCAGTACTTC
TRBJ2-1 TRBV29-1 . few CSVPLGAGAINEQFF TGCAGCGTTCCCTTGGGGGCGGGGGCCATAAATGAGCAGTTCTTC
TRBJ2-3 TRBV11-2 TRBD1 . CASSRGQDRTDTQYF TGTGCCAGCAGCCGCGGACAGGATAGAACAGATACGCAGTATTTT
TRBJ1-2 TRBV29-1 TRBD1 few CSGTGGGYGYTF TGCAGCGGGACAGGGGGGGGATATGGCTACACCTTC
TRBJ2-1 TRBV24-1 TRBD2 many CATFISGDNEQFF TGTGCCACGTTTATTAGCGGGGACAATGAGCAGTTCTTC
TRBJ1-6 TRBV6-6 TRBD1 many CASSWTGNSPLHF TGTGCCAGCAGTTGGACAGGGAATTCACCCCTCCACTTT
TRBJ1-4 TRBV9 . many CASSPAGTNEKLFF TGTGCCAGCAGCCCGGCGGGAACTAATGAAAAACTGTTTTTT
TRBJ2-7 TRBV27 . many CASSPLSRPEQYF TGTGCCAGCAGTCCCTTGTCGCGTCCCGAGCAGTACTTC
TRBJ1-1 TRBV2 TRBD1 many CASSKGQGNTEAFF TGTGCCAGCAGTAAGGGACAGGGAAACACTGAAGCTTTCTTT
TRBJ1-5 TRBV19 . many CASSISGSVGQPQHF TGTGCCAGTAGTATCTCAGGGTCGGTCGGTCAGCCCCAGCATTTT
TRBJ1-5 TRBV19 . many CASKEGNQPQHF TGTGCCAGTAAAGAGGGGAATCAGCCCCAGCATTTT
TRBJ1-5 TRBV7-9 . many CASSSEGPFNQPQHF TGTGCCAGCAGCTCAGAAGGGCCTTTCAATCAGCCCCAGCATTTT
TRBJ2-3 TRBV7-9 . many CASSLGGQITSTDTQYF TGTGCCAGCAGCTTAGGCGGACAGATTACTAGCACAGATACGCAGTATTTT
TRBJ2-2 TRBV6-1 TRBD1 many CASSEALRGTGTGELFF TGTGCCAGCAGTGAAGCGCTTCGGGGGACAGGGACCGGGGAGCTGTTTTTT
TRBJ2-7 TRBV28 TRBD1 many CASSPRQGEQYF TGTGCCAGCAGTCCTCGACAGGGCGAGCAGTACTTC
TRBJ1-4 TRBV5-5 TRBD1 many CASSLGTVLEKLFF TGTGCCAGCAGCCTGGGGACAGTTTTGGAAAAACTGTTTTTT
TRBJ2-1 TRBV12-3/TRBV12-4 . many CASSLMGDLHNEQFF TGTGCCAGCAGTTTAATGGGGGACTTACACAATGAGCAGTTCTTC
TRBJ2-7 TRBV29-1 . many CSVARGPVYEQYF TGCAGCGTTGCAAGGGGCCCCGTCTACGAGCAGTACTTC
TRBJ2-3 TRBV2 TRBD2 many CASRDWGLAGAADTQYF TGTGCCAGCAGGGATTGGGGACTAGCGGGGGCGGCAGATACGCAGTATTTT
TRBJ2-5 TRBV7-2 . few CASSSGFRETQYF TGTGCCAGCAGCTCAGGGTTTCGCGAGACCCAGTACTTC
TRBJ1-4 TRBV11-2 TRBD1 many CASSKTGTVINEKLFF TGTGCCAGCAGCAAAACCGGGACAGTTATTAATGAAAAACTGTTTTTT